Listed below are T cell receptor beta chains from one sample, sequenced in a study of memory CD4+ T cells and cytomegalovirus serostatus. The protocol was immunoSEQ multiplex PCR, while the TCRdb copy is restricted to in-frame clones and leaves out a portion. There are about 64,000 clones in the sample; 75% to 80% occur only once, and 0.75% to 0.9% lies in the top ten. Sequencing used memory CD4+ T cells from blood. The receptors were gathered from an adult in good health and CMV-seronegative. The CDR3 runs from the conserved cysteine through the conserved F or W.

v_gene,j_gene,CDR3aa
TRBV4-3,TRBJ2-3,CASSQERYGTDTQYF
TRBV29-1,TRBJ2-5,CSVDEGQETQYF
TRBV5-6,TRBJ2-2,CASRPGMGGFGNTGELFF
TRBV19,TRBJ1-2,CASSIRQAGGTKYGYTF
TRBV5-1,TRBJ1-1,CASSGGQPNTEAFF
TRBV7-7,TRBJ2-2,CASSPGTALATGELFF
TRBV10-3,TRBJ1-2,CAISELSDIFYGYTF
TRBV29-1,TRBJ1-2,CSVAGTDYGYTF
TRBV28,TRBJ2-1,CASSFLTSGSNEQFF
TRBV5-1,TRBJ1-3,CASSLDGQGADGNTIYF
TRBV19,TRBJ1-6,CASSATRGGGSPLHF
TRBV5-1,TRBJ2-2,CASSLENAGELFF
TRBV19,TRBJ2-3,CASSPGRTMSTDTQYF
TRBV20-1,TRBJ1-2,CSARREGYTF
TRBV10-1,TRBJ2-5,CASSDQGQETQYF
TRBV4-1,TRBJ2-7,CASSPAREGAYEQYF
TRBV11-2,TRBJ2-5,CASSPGASETQYF
TRBV5-4,TRBJ2-3,CASSLGSLRDTQYF
TRBV15,TRBJ2-3,CATRVGTTDTQYF
TRBV19,TRBJ1-1,CASSVTGANTEAFF
TRBV30,TRBJ2-5,CAWQGQETQYF
TRBV28,TRBJ1-5,CASITGVSNQPQHF
TRBV2,TRBJ1-1,CASTGGRNTEAFF
TRBV2,TRBJ1-2,CASRWTGYYGYTF
TRBV2,TRBJ2-3,CASSEMGTGADTQYF
TRBV29-1,TRBJ2-2,CSALGPSNTGELFF
TRBV11-2,TRBJ1-1,CASSLDILYTEAFF
TRBV2,TRBJ2-3,CASSESGVGADTQYF
TRBV27,TRBJ1-4,CASSAQGARINEKLFF
TRBV7-9,TRBJ1-3,CASSLVGGYGNTIYF
TRBV7-2,TRBJ2-7,CASSYVSDYEQYF
TRBV15,TRBJ2-4,CATSRFGQPGNIQYF
TRBV7-9,TRBJ2-1,CASSLDSGGAHNEQFF
TRBV7-7,TRBJ2-1,CASSLRPDLAGNEQFF
TRBV11-2,TRBJ1-1,CASSLVPRARRGTEAFF
TRBV5-6,TRBJ1-2,CASSLMGTNYGYTF
TRBV28,TRBJ1-2,CASRIMDGYTF
TRBV7-8,TRBJ1-3,CASSLAGGTNPSGNTIYF
TRBV7-2,TRBJ1-2,CASSLSEATDYGYTF
TRBV28,TRBJ1-2,CASGRLTGGQANYGYTF
TRBV5-1,TRBJ2-5,CASRLAVNQETQYF
TRBV7-8,TRBJ1-2,CASRLTSSNYGYTF
TRBV7-9,TRBJ2-3,CASSLANTDTQYF
TRBV4-3,TRBJ2-3,CASSYLAGGTDTQYF
TRBV10-3,TRBJ2-1,CAIRSSQGDSYNEQFF
TRBV28,TRBJ1-2,CASSSPDWTGGYGYTF
TRBV9,TRBJ1-3,CASSVARGTSFSGNTIYF
TRBV27,TRBJ1-3,CASSFYDSPGSGNTIYF
TRBV6-1,TRBJ2-7,CASSTTGFLGEQYF
TRBV7-9,TRBJ2-6,CASSPFDSSGWANVLTF
TRBV7-6,TRBJ2-5,CASSLGGTSGSFETQYF
TRBV5-4,TRBJ2-7,CASSHGGGSSYEQYF
TRBV5-4,TRBJ1-1,CASSLGTAILMNTEAFF